This passage covers 12 T cell receptor beta chains from one sample sequenced in a study of blood T cell repertoires in COVID-19. TCRdb's table, derived via immunoSEQ multiplex PCR, lists solely in-frame clones and lacks some. This table has about 5,900 clones, 90% appearing once. The sequenced sample consisted of peripheral blood. These receptors came from a man in his 60s with acute or convalescent COVID-19.

This clone was seen a single time. V gene TRBV29-1 combines with J gene TRBJ2-1, with a possible D match to TRBD2 (6 bases). The CDR3 has 14 amino acids. CDR1 is SQVTM, CDR2 ANQGSEA, per germline. V was shortened by 7 bases and J by 4 bases, with 17 bases between the two germline ends. The CDR3 nucleotides are TGCAGCGGAGGGATTAGCGGCGTTTACAATGAGCAGTTCTTC. Its translation: CSGGISGVYNEQFF.

This sequence joins TRBV30 and TRBJ2-6; TRBD1 agrees at 10 bases. The CDR3 loop spans 18 amino acids. Losses at the gene ends were 2 bases for V and 4 bases for J; bases not matched to a gene: 11. Germline CDR1 GTSNPN, CDR2 SVGIG (reference sequence). The CDR3 loop is CAWSSRDRGAPGANVLTF. The CDR3 region has the DNA TGTGCCTGGAGTAGTAGGGACAGGGGCGCGCCCGGGGCCAACGTCCTGACTTTC.

The J gene is TRBJ1-2, the V gene TRBV7-6; 10 nucleotides align to TRBD1. Germline CDR1 and CDR2: SGHVS and FNYEAQ. This CDR3 region has 15 residues. V shed 5 bases, J shed 8 bases, and the junction held 11 bases outside the gene matches. The CDR3, as DNA: TGTGCCAGCAGCCCTTGGGACAGGGGATTGGGGGGCTACACCTTC. This sequence encodes CASSPWDRGLGGYTF.

The chain carries TRBV15 and TRBJ2-7; 8 bases are a match to TRBD2. CDR1 and CDR2 from the germline V gene are LNHNV and YYDKDF (reference sequence). The V and J ends lost 5 bases and 5 bases, in that order; junction bases with no gene match: 14. This CDR3 comprises 16 residues. The DNA for the CDR3 is TGTGCCACCAGCTTAGACCCGGCTAGCGGGCTCCACGAGCAGTACTTC. Protein product: CATSLDPASGLHEQYF.

The J gene is TRBJ2-7, the V gene TRBV10-3, with 10 bases identical to TRBD2. The CDR3 is 13 amino acids. V lost 10 bases, J lost 4 bases, and 7 bases stayed unmatched. Germline V gene sequence: CDR1 ENHRY, CDR2 SYGVKD. This CDR3 is CATQQREGYEQYF. DNA of the CDR3: TGTGCCACCCAGCAGCGGGAGGGATACGAGCAGTACTTC.

CDR3 coding DNA: TGTGCCAGCAGCTTCACGGGTACAAGCACAGATACGCAGTATTTT. Amino acid sequence: CASSFTGTSTDTQYF. V gene TRBV7-9 combines with J gene TRBJ2-3; D gene uncertain. V lost 3 bases and J 0 bases, leaving 10 bases between the germline ends. CDR1 is SEHNR, CDR2 FQNEAQ, per germline (reference sequence). CDR3 length: 15 residues.

The chain couples TRBV7-2 to TRBJ2-1; D may be TRBD1 (5 bases). The germline V gene encodes CDR1 SGHTA and CDR2 FQGNSA. Deletions cut 1 base from V and 3 bases from J, with 10 bases between. This CDR3 contains 15 residues. CDR3 sequence: CASSLVQGGYNEQFF. CDR3 nucleotide sequence: TGTGCCAGCAGCTTAGTTCAGGGTGGCTACAATGAGCAGTTCTTC. The entire variable domain, with the rest obtained from reference TRBV7-2 and TRBJ2-1, is as follows: GAGVSQSPSNKVTEKGKDVELRCDPISGHTALYWYRQSLGQGLEFLIYFQGNSAPDKSGLPSDRFSAERTGGSVSTLTIQRTQQEDSAVYLCASSLVQGGYNEQFFGPGTRLTVL.

The rearrangement links TRBV5-1 to TRBJ1-1; D possibly corresponds to TRBD1 (5 bases). Trimming removed 1 base from V and 1 base from J, with 11 bases in between. The CDR3 sequence is 15 residues long. CDR1 SGHRS and CDR2 YFSETQ come from the germline V gene. The CDR3 spells CASSLTGSGNTEAFF. CDR3 DNA sequence: TGCGCCAGCAGCTTGACAGGTAGTGGGAACACTGAAGCTTTCTTT.

The chain combines TRBV12-3 or TRBV12-4 with TRBJ2-1; 8 bases agree with TRBD2. Trimming at V came to 5 bases and at J to 16 bases, leaving 7 bases not matched to a gene. The CDR3 contains 11 residues. The CDR3 DNA reads TGTGCCAGCAGTCAAGCGGGAGACGGTTTCTTC. It translates to CASSQAGDGFF.

The V gene is TRBV2, the J gene TRBJ1-4; D is unclear. V was cut by 11 bases and J by 7 bases, with 17 bases left in between. CDR3 length: 13 residues. Germline V gives CDR1 SNHLY, CDR2 FYNNEI. CDR3 nucleotides: TGTGCCTCACACGGAGGACTACGTGAAAAACTGTTTTTT. Encoded protein: CASHGGLREKLFF.

CDR3 in amino acids: CASSSPGTGRLEQYF. The CDR3 coding sequence is TGTGCCAGCAGTTCCCCCGGGACAGGGAGGCTCGAGCAGTACTTC. The V call is TRBV27, the J call TRBJ2-7; 9 positions agree with TRBD1. There are 15 residues in the CDR3. Losses at the gene ends were 4 bases for V and 6 bases for J; bases not matched to a gene: 10. Germline V gene sequence: CDR1 MNHEY, CDR2 SMNVEV (reference sequence).

The chain uses TRBV19 and TRBJ1-5, with D possibly being TRBD1 (6 bases). V dropped 5 bases and J dropped 0 bases, with 11 bases sitting between them. This CDR3 contains 15 residues. Germline CDR1 is LNHDA and CDR2 is SQIVND (reference sequence). The CDR3 loop reads CASSQGWGSNQPQHF. CDR3 in DNA: TGTGCCAGTAGTCAGGGGTGGGGTAGCAATCAGCCCCAGCATTTT.